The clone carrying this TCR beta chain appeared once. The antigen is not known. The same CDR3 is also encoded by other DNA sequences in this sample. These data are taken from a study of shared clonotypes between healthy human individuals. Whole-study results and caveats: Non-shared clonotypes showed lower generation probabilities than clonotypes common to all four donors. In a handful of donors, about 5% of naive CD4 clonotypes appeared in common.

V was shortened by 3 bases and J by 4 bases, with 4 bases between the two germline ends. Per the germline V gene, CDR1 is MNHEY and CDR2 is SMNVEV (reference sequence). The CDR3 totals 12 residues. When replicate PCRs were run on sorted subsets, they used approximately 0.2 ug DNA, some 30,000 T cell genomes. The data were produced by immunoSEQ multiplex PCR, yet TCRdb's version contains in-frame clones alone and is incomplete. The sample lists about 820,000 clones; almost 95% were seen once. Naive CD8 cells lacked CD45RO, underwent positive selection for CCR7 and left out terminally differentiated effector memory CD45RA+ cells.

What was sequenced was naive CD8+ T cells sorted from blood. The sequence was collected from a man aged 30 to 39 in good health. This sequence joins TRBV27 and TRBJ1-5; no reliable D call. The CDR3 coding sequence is TGTGCCAGCAGTTTCGCGAATCAGCCCCAGCATTTT. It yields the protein CASSFANQPQHF.